This TCR beta chain was obtained from a study of neurological immune-mediated disorders. As for the study in general: Secondary progressive disease was present in 3, and relapsing-remitting disease in approximately 30, of the approximately 35 multiple sclerosis patients.

Each TCR transcript was tagged with a 10-nucleotide random UMI during 5'RACE. One entry per CDR3 protein, called by TCRdb with MiXCR from the 5' RACE reads. This sample has some 87,000 distinct CDR3 sequences; almost 6% occur once, and the top ten carry approximately 7.9%. Documented time point: longitudinal time-point 2. PBMCs stored at -80 C, numbering 2 million, were the origin of the unsorted libraries. General study findings and limits: Among 34 multiple sclerosis patients, 18 had repertoires that phylogenetic grouping placed in one related-CDR3 cluster, a possible signature.

In this sample, this clonotype turned up many times. The target antigen is unknown. Sequencing was carried out using PBMCs. The clonotype originates from a woman aged 60-75 years with multiple sclerosis.

The CDR3: CASSQVVRGSEAFF. CDR3 bases: TGCGCCAGCAGCCAAGTCGTCAGGGGTTCTGAAGCTTTCTTT. The gene calls are TRBV4-1 and TRBJ1-1, with D perhaps matching TRBD1 (6 bases). The V gene's germline CDR1 is MGHRA and CDR2 YSYEKL. This CDR3 comprises 14 residues. The V end was cut by 1 base, the J end by 6 bases, with 12 bases between.